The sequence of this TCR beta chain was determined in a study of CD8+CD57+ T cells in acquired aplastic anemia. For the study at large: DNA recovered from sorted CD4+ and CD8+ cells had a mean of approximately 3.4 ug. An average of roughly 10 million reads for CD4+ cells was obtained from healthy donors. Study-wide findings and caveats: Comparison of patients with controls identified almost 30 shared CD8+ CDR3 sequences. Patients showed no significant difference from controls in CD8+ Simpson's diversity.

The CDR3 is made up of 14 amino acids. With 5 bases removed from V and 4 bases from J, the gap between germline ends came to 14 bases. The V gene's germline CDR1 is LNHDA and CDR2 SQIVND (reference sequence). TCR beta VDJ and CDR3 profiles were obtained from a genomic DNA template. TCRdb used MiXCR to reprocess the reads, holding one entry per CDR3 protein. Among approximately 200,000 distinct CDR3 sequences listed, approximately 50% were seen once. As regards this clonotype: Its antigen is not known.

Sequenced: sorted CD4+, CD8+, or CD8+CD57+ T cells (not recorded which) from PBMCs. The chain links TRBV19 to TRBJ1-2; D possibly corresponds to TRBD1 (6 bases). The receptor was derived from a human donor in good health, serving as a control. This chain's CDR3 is CASSARGQSYGYTF. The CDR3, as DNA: TGTGCCAGTAGTGCTAGAGGACAGTCCTATGGCTACACCTTC.